Listed below are T cell receptor beta chains from one sample, sequenced in a study of response to subunit inactivated influenza vaccine. TCRdb ran MiXCR on the RT-PCR reads and lists one entry per CDR3 protein. The sample carries 500,000 to 600,000 distinct CDR3 sequences, approximately 11% recorded once. This same sample was also taken into another study, of T cells expressing NK-cell markers.

This material consisted of PBMCs from blood, taken on the day of vaccination. The receptor source for this set is a man aged 45-65 years who received an inactivated influenza vaccine. Each CDR3 is given with its conserved first and last residue. Each record gives: clone size, J gene, V gene, D gene, CDR3 DNA, CDR3 protein. A D gene is named only where the DNA matches it firmly. Rows give clone size only sometimes, using once, few, many, or a class for an expanded clone.

clone_size: many
j_call: TRBJ2-3
v_call: TRBV20-1
d_call: TRBD2
cdr3_nt: TGCAGTGCTATTAGGGGGCTAGCGGGGGCGCAGTATTTT
cdr3_aa: CSAIRGLAGAQYF

clone_size: few
j_call: TRBJ2-5
v_call: TRBV5-5
d_call: .
cdr3_nt: TGTGCCAGCAGCGGTACTACTAAAGAGACCCAGTACTTC
cdr3_aa: CASSGTTKETQYF

clone_size: .
j_call: TRBJ2-6
v_call: TRBV4-2
d_call: .
cdr3_nt: TGTGCCAGCAGCCAAGGTGTCGGGGGAGATGGGGCCAACGTCCTGACTTTC
cdr3_aa: CASSQGVGGDGANVLTF

clone_size: .
j_call: TRBJ2-5
v_call: TRBV20-1
d_call: TRBD2
cdr3_nt: TGCAGTGCTAGAGATCTTGGGGGAGGGCCGTGGGAGACCCAGTACTTC
cdr3_aa: CSARDLGGGPWETQYF

clone_size: few
j_call: TRBJ2-1
v_call: TRBV29-1
d_call: .
cdr3_nt: TGCAGCGTTGAAGGCAGGGAGGGGGGGGGTGAGCAGTTCTTC
cdr3_aa: CSVEGREGGGEQFF

clone_size: few
j_call: TRBJ2-1
v_call: TRBV6-6
d_call: TRBD2
cdr3_nt: TGTGCCAGCAGTTACGGGACTAGCGGACCCCCGTTCTTC
cdr3_aa: CASSYGTSGPPFF

clone_size: .
j_call: TRBJ2-1
v_call: TRBV4-2
d_call: .
cdr3_nt: TGTGCCAGCAGCCAAGAACGGGCCGGGGGCAATGAGCAGTTCTTC
cdr3_aa: CASSQERAGGNEQFF

clone_size: few
j_call: TRBJ2-3
v_call: TRBV9
d_call: TRBD1
cdr3_nt: TGTGCCAGCAGCGGGACAGGGGGTCCCACAGATACGCAGTATTTT
cdr3_aa: CASSGTGGPTDTQYF

clone_size: few
j_call: TRBJ1-3
v_call: TRBV7-9
d_call: .
cdr3_nt: TGTGCCAGCAGCCTGAGCGTATCCTCTGGAAACACCATATATTTT
cdr3_aa: CASSLSVSSGNTIYF

clone_size: few
j_call: TRBJ1-5
v_call: TRBV20-1
d_call: .
cdr3_nt: TGCAGTGCTCTCCGGTCGCTGGGAAATCAGCCCCAGCATTTT
cdr3_aa: CSALRSLGNQPQHF

clone_size: few
j_call: TRBJ2-7
v_call: TRBV18
d_call: .
cdr3_nt: TGTGCCAGCTCACCACCGCTCGACACCCAAAACGAGGAGTACTTC
cdr3_aa: CASSPPLDTQNEEYF

clone_size: .
j_call: TRBJ1-6
v_call: TRBV27
d_call: .
cdr3_nt: TGTGCCAGCAGTAAGACAGCGGATAATTCACCCCTCCACTTT
cdr3_aa: CASSKTADNSPLHF

clone_size: few
j_call: TRBJ2-1
v_call: TRBV20-1
d_call: TRBD2
cdr3_nt: TGCAGTGCCCGCAGGACTAGCAAATACAATGAGCAGTTCTTC
cdr3_aa: CSARRTSKYNEQFF

clone_size: few
j_call: TRBJ2-5
v_call: TRBV28
d_call: TRBD1
cdr3_nt: TGTGCCAGCAGCCGGAGACAGGGTCAAGAGACCCAGTACTTC
cdr3_aa: CASSRRQGQETQYF

clone_size: .
j_call: TRBJ2-1
v_call: TRBV3-1
d_call: TRBD2
cdr3_nt: TGTGCCAGCAGCATAGCGGGAGGGCCGGACCCTGAGCAGTTCTTC
cdr3_aa: CASSIAGGPDPEQFF

clone_size: few
j_call: TRBJ1-2
v_call: TRBV18
d_call: .
cdr3_nt: TGTGCCAGCTCACCACCTCACAGGGTGACTGGCTACACCTTC
cdr3_aa: CASSPPHRVTGYTF

clone_size: .
j_call: TRBJ1-3
v_call: TRBV6-1
d_call: .
cdr3_nt: TGTGCCAGCAGCCCCGCAGCCTACTCTGGAAACACCATATATTTT
cdr3_aa: CASSPAAYSGNTIYF

clone_size: few
j_call: TRBJ1-5
v_call: TRBV19
d_call: .
cdr3_nt: TGTGCCAGTAGTATACCGGGACGGTTGGGTCAGCCCCAGCATTTT
cdr3_aa: CASSIPGRLGQPQHF

clone_size: once
j_call: TRBJ2-1
v_call: TRBV7-2
d_call: TRBD2
cdr3_nt: TGTGCCAGCAGCTCGGGACTAGCACCAAATGAGCAGTTCTTC
cdr3_aa: CASSSGLAPNEQFF

clone_size: few
j_call: TRBJ2-3
v_call: TRBV19
d_call: .
cdr3_nt: TGTGCCAGTAGTATTTGGGGGACCCAAACAGATACGCAGTATTTT
cdr3_aa: CASSIWGTQTDTQYF

clone_size: many
j_call: TRBJ2-1
v_call: TRBV29-1
d_call: .
cdr3_nt: TGCAGCGTTGTCCGGGGGGCCACCTACAATGAGCAGTTCTTC
cdr3_aa: CSVVRGATYNEQFF

clone_size: few
j_call: TRBJ1-2
v_call: TRBV6-5
d_call: .
cdr3_nt: TGTGCCAGCAGTTACGGGACATACTATGGCTACACCTTC
cdr3_aa: CASSYGTYYGYTF

clone_size: few
j_call: TRBJ1-1
v_call: TRBV12-3/TRBV12-4
d_call: .
cdr3_nt: TGTGCCAGCAGTTTAGCGCTTTTTTGGGAGAACACTGAAGCTTTCTTT
cdr3_aa: CASSLALFWENTEAFF

clone_size: .
j_call: TRBJ2-5
v_call: TRBV28
d_call: TRBD2
cdr3_nt: TGTGCCAGCAGTGCCCTCGGTCTAGCGGGCCAAGAGACCCAGTACTTC
cdr3_aa: CASSALGLAGQETQYF

clone_size: many
j_call: TRBJ2-1
v_call: TRBV5-1
d_call: TRBD2
cdr3_nt: TGCGCCAGCAGCTTGTTGGCGGGAGAGTACAATGAGCAGTTCTTC
cdr3_aa: CASSLLAGEYNEQFF

clone_size: many
j_call: TRBJ1-2
v_call: TRBV12-3/TRBV12-4
d_call: TRBD1
cdr3_nt: TGTGCCAGCAGTCCGACAGGGGGCAACTATGGCTACACCTTC
cdr3_aa: CASSPTGGNYGYTF

clone_size: few
j_call: TRBJ2-2
v_call: TRBV19
d_call: .
cdr3_nt: TGTGCCAGTCGCCTACTGCCCTCGGAGACCGGGGAGCTGTTTTTT
cdr3_aa: CASRLLPSETGELFF

clone_size: .
j_call: TRBJ2-1
v_call: TRBV6-2/TRBV6-3
d_call: TRBD2
cdr3_nt: TGTGCCAGCAGTTTCAGCCTAGCGGGGGGGCTTAATGAGCAGTTCTTC
cdr3_aa: CASSFSLAGGLNEQFF

clone_size: .
j_call: TRBJ2-2
v_call: TRBV3-1
d_call: .
cdr3_nt: TGTGCCAGCCGAGGCGGAACGATGTGGACCGGGGAGCTGTTTTTT
cdr3_aa: CASRGGTMWTGELFF

clone_size: few
j_call: TRBJ2-7
v_call: TRBV2
d_call: TRBD1
cdr3_nt: TGTGCCAGCAGTGTTGGGACAGGTGACGAGCAGTACTTC
cdr3_aa: CASSVGTGDEQYF

clone_size: few
j_call: TRBJ2-3
v_call: TRBV24-1
d_call: .
cdr3_nt: TGTGCCACCAGTGTGTTGGAGGGGGGCACAGATACGCAGTATTTT
cdr3_aa: CATSVLEGGTDTQYF

clone_size: once
j_call: TRBJ2-6
v_call: TRBV11-1
d_call: TRBD2
cdr3_nt: TGTGCCAGCAGTAGACAACTAGCGGTATTTACTCGCTTCTCTGGGGCCAACGTCCTGACTTTC
cdr3_aa: CASSRQLAVFTRFSGANVLTF

clone_size: many
j_call: TRBJ1-5
v_call: TRBV3-1
d_call: .
cdr3_nt: TGTGCCAGCAGCCAAGATGGGGCAGTAAAGCAGCCCCAGCATTTT
cdr3_aa: CASSQDGAVKQPQHF

clone_size: many
j_call: TRBJ1-1
v_call: TRBV5-1
d_call: .
cdr3_nt: TGCGCCAGCAGCTTGGGAGGGGAGAACACTGAAGCTTTCTTT
cdr3_aa: CASSLGGENTEAFF

clone_size: few
j_call: TRBJ2-7
v_call: TRBV5-5
d_call: .
cdr3_nt: TGTGCCAGCAGATACAGGGAGTATGGCTACGAGCAGTACTTC
cdr3_aa: CASRYREYGYEQYF

clone_size: few
j_call: TRBJ2-6
v_call: TRBV19
d_call: TRBD1
cdr3_nt: TGTGCCAGTAATCCTACAGGGGTCTCTGGGGCCAACGTCCTGACTTTC
cdr3_aa: CASNPTGVSGANVLTF

clone_size: .
j_call: TRBJ2-6
v_call: TRBV29-1
d_call: .
cdr3_nt: TGCAGCGTTGACGAAAAAGGACGGAACTCTGGGGCCAACGTCCTGACTTTC
cdr3_aa: CSVDEKGRNSGANVLTF

clone_size: few
j_call: TRBJ1-5
v_call: TRBV6-2/TRBV6-3
d_call: .
cdr3_nt: TGTGCCAGCAGTTACCCCAATGGTCAGCCCCAGCATTTT
cdr3_aa: CASSYPNGQPQHF

clone_size: .
j_call: TRBJ1-3
v_call: TRBV7-9
d_call: .
cdr3_nt: TGTGCCAGCAGCTTAGGGCCGGAAAACACCATATATTTT
cdr3_aa: CASSLGPENTIYF

clone_size: few
j_call: TRBJ2-7
v_call: TRBV6-2/TRBV6-3
d_call: TRBD1
cdr3_nt: TGTGCCAGCAGTGGGACAGAGAGTTCCTACGAGCAGTACTTC
cdr3_aa: CASSGTESSYEQYF